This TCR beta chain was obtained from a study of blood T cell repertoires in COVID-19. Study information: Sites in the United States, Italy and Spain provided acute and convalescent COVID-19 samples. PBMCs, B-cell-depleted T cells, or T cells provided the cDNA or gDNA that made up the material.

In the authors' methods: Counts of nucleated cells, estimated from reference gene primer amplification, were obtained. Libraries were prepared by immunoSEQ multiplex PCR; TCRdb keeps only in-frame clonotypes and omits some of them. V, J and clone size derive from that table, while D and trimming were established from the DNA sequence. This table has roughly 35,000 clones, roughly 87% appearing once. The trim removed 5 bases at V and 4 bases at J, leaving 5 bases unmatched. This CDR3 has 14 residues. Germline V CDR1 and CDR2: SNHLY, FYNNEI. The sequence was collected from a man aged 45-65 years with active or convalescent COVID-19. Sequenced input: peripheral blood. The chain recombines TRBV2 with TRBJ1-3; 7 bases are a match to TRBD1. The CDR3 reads CASSPRGRGNTIYF. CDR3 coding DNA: TGTGCCAGCAGTCCCAGGGGGAGAGGAAACACCATATATTTT. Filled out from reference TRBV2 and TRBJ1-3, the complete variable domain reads EPEVTQTPSHQVTQMGQEVILRCVPISNHLYFYWYRQILGQKVEFLVSFYNNEISEKSEIFDDQFSVERPDGSNFTLKIRSTKLEDSAMYFCASSPRGRGNTIYFGEGSWLTVV.